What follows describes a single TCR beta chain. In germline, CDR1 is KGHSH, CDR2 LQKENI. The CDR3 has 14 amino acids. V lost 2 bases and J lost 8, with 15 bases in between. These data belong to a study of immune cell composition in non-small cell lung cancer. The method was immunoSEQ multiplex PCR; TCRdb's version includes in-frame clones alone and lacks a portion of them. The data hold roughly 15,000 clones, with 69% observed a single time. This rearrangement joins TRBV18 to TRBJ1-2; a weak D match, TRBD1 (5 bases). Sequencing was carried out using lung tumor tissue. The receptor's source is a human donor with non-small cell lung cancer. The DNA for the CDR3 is TGTGCCAGCTCACCATCCGGGACGGGGGAGGGCTACACCTTC. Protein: CASSPSGTGEGYTF.